The 10 T cell receptor beta chains below all came from one sample that was sequenced in a study of blood T cell repertoires in COVID-19. Here immunoSEQ multiplex PCR was the method, and the copy in TCRdb shows in-frame clones only, minus some. The data show about 370,000 clones, 89% seen once. The sequencing input was peripheral blood. All receptors come from a young woman with COVID-19, enrolled during active disease.

This clone was observed a single time. J is TRBJ2-7 and V is TRBV7-2, with a tentative D call TRBD1 (5 bases). V lost 5 bases, J lost 2 bases, and 13 bases lay in between. CDR3 length: 14 residues. Germline V gene sequence: CDR1 SGHTA, CDR2 FQGNSA. The CDR3, as DNA: TGTGCCAGCAGCCCAGGGCTTAGAGCCTACGAGCAGTACGTC. It yields the protein CASSPGLRAYEQYV.

The CDR3 protein is CASRRLAGTQETQYF. The CDR3 DNA reads TGCGCCAGCAGAAGACTAGCGGGGACTCAAGAGACCCAGTACTTC. The gene calls are TRBV5-1 and TRBJ2-5; 11 bases agree with TRBD2. The V gene's germline CDR1 is SGHRS and CDR2 YFSETQ. J was trimmed by 2 bases and V by 5 bases; bases with no gene match: 5. CDR3 length: 15 amino acids.

This chain connects TRBV11-3 to TRBJ2-1; 8 positions agree with TRBD2. J lost 3 bases, V lost 5 bases, and 15 bases had no gene match. From germline, CDR1 is SGHNT and CDR2 YENEEA. The length of the CDR3 is 18 residues. DNA of the CDR3: TGTGCCAGCAGCGTACTACAGTTCAGCGGGAGCCACTACAATGAGCAGTTCTTC. Protein product: CASSVLQFSGSHYNEQFF.

This chain links TRBV7-9 with TRBJ2-7; no clear D gene. The CDR3 consists of 13 residues. V was trimmed by 1 base and J by 3 bases, leaving 7 bases between them. The germline CDR1 and CDR2 sequences are SEHNR and FQNEAQ (reference sequence). CDR3 DNA: TGTGCCAGCAGCTTAGGATCAGGCTACGAGCAGTACGTC. Translated: CASSLGSGYEQYV.

This rearrangement joins TRBV4-1 to TRBJ2-5; D might be TRBD1 (5 bases). V lost 6 bases to trimming and J lost 7 bases, with 12 bases between them. Germline CDR1 and CDR2: MGHRA and YSYEKL. The CDR3 covers 12 residues. The CDR3 DNA reads as TGCGCCAGCAGAGGGCAGGGCGGGACCCAGTACTTC. Translated, it gives CASRGQGGTQYF.

The chain employs TRBV2 and TRBJ1-2, with D possibly TRBD1 on 5 matching bases. The germline gives CDR1 SNHLY, CDR2 FYNNEI. The CDR3 totals 12 residues. V lost 8 bases and J lost 3, with 10 bases in between. The CDR3 spells CASLYRYYGYTF. In DNA form, the CDR3 reads TGTGCCAGCCTTTACAGGTACTATGGCTACACCTTC.

The chain uses TRBV6-2 or TRBV6-3 and TRBJ2-7; no clear D gene. The length of the CDR3 is 15 residues. The V and J ends lost 0 bases and 6 bases respectively, with 15 bases between them. Germline-derived CDR1 and CDR2 are MNHEY and SVGEGT. The CDR3: CASSYSIGGLAEQYV. The CDR3 bases are TGTGCCAGCAGTTACTCGATAGGTGGGCTTGCCGAGCAGTACGTC.

J is TRBJ2-6 and V is TRBV5-5; 9 bases fit TRBD1. The CDR3 totals 17 residues. With 4 bases clipped from V and 3 bases from J, the junction kept 8 bases outside the gene matches. The germline V gene has CDR1 SGHKS and CDR2 YYEKEE (reference sequence). CDR3 nucleotides: TGTGCCAGCAGCAACCCTACAGGGGGCGATGGGGCCAACGTCCTGACTTTC. The encoded protein is CASSNPTGGDGANVLTF.

The V and J genes are TRBV6-2 or TRBV6-3 and TRBJ2-7, with TRBD1 matching 9 bases. Germline CDR1 reads MNHEY; CDR2 reads SVGEGT. V lost 0 bases, J lost 3 bases, and 3 bases stayed unmatched. This CDR3 is built from 15 residues. This chain's CDR3 is CASSYSGTGIYEQYF. CDR3 nucleotides: TGTGCCAGCAGTTACTCGGGGACAGGGATCTACGAGCAGTACTTC.

V is TRBV30 and J is TRBJ1-2; TRBD1 might be the D (5 bases). The CDR3 loop spans 13 amino acids. The germline V gene has CDR1 GTSNPN and CDR2 SVGIG (reference sequence). V shed 3 bases and J shed 4 bases, with 12 bases lying between them. The CDR3 nucleotides read TGTGCCTGGAGCGCGGGGCGAACCTATGGCTACACCTTC. Its translation: CAWSAGRTYGYTF.